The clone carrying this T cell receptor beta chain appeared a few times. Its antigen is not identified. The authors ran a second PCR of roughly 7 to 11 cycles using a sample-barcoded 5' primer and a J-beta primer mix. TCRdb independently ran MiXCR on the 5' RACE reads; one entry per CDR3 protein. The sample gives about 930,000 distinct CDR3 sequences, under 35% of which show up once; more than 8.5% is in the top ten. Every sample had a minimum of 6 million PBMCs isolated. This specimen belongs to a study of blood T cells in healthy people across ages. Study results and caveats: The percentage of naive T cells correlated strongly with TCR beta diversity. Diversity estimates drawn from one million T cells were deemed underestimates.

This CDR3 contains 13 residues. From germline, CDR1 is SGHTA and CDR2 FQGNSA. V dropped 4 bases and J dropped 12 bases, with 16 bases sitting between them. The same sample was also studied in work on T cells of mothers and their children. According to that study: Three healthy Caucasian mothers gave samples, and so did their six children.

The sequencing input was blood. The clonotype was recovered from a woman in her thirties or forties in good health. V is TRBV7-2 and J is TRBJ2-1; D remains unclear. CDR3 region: CASSSSNVAGQFF. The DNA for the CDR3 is TGTGCCAGCAGCTCCTCGAATGTGGCTGGGCAGTTCTTC.